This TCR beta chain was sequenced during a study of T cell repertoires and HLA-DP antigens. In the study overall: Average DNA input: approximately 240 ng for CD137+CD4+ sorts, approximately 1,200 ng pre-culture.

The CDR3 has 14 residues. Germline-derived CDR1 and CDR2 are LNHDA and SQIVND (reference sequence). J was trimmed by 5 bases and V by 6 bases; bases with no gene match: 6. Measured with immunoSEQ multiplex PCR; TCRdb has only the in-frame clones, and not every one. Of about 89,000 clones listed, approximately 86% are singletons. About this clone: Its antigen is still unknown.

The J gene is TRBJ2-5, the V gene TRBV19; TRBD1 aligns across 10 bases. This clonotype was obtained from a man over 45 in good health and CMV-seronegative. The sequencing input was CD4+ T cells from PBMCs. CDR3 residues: CASRRQGAGETQYF. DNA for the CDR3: TGTGCCAGTAGGCGACAGGGGGCGGGGGAGACCCAGTACTTC.